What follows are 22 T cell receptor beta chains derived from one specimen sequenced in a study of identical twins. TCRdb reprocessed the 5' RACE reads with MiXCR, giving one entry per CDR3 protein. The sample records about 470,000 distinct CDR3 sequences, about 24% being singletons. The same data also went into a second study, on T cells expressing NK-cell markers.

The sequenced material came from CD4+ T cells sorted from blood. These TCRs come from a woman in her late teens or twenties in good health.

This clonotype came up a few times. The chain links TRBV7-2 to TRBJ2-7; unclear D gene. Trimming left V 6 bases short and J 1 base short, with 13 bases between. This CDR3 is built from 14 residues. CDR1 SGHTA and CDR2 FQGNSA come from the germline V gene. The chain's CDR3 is CASSPMQASYEQYF. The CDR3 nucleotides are TGTGCCAGCAGTCCCATGCAGGCATCCTACGAGCAGTACTTC.

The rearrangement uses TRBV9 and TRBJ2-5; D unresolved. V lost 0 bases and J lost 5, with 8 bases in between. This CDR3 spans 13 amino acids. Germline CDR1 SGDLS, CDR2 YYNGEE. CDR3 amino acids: CASSVDWMETQYF. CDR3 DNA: TGTGCCAGCAGCGTAGACTGGATGGAGACCCAGTACTTC.

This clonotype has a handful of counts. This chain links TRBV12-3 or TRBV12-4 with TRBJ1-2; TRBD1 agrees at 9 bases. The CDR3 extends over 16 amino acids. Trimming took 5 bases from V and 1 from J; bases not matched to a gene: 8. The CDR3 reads CASSPPGQGINYGYTF. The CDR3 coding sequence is TGTGCCAGCAGTCCTCCGGGACAGGGAATTAACTATGGCTACACCTTC.

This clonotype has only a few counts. The CDR3, as DNA: TGTGCCAGCAGTTACTCGAGTTTGACAGGGCCCGCTGAAGCTTTCTTT. Translation: CASSYSSLTGPAEAFF. This chain uses TRBV6-5 with TRBJ1-1; TRBD1 matches at 7 bases. The length of the CDR3 is 16 residues. Losses at the gene ends were 0 bases for V and 6 bases for J; bases not matched to a gene: 10. The germline CDR1 and CDR2 sequences are MNHEY and SVGAGI.

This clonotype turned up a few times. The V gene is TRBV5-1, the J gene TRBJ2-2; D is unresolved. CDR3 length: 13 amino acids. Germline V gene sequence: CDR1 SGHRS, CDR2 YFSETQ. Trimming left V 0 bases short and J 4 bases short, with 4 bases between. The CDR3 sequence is CASSLEITGELFF. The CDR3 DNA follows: TGCGCCAGCAGCTTGGAGATCACCGGGGAGCTGTTTTTT. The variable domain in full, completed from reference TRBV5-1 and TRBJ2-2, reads KAGVTQTPRYLIKTRGQQVTLSCSPISGHRSVSWYQQTPGQGLQFLFEYFSETQRNKGNFPGRFSGRQFSNSRSEMNVSTLELGDSALYLCASSLEITGELFFGEGSRLTVL.

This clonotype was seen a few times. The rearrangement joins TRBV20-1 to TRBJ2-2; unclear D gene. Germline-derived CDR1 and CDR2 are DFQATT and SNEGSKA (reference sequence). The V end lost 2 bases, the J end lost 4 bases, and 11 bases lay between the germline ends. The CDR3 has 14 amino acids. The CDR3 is CSARSSSGTGELFF. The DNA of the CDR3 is TGCAGTGCTAGATCTAGTAGTGGCACCGGGGAGCTGTTTTTT.

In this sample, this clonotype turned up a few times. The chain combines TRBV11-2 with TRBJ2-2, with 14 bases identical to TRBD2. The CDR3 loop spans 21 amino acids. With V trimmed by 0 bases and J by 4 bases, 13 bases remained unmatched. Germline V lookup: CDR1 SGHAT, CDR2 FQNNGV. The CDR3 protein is CASSLEGLRTSGRKSTGELFF. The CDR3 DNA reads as TGTGCCAGCAGCTTAGAAGGACTTCGGACTAGCGGGAGGAAATCCACCGGGGAGCTGTTTTTT.

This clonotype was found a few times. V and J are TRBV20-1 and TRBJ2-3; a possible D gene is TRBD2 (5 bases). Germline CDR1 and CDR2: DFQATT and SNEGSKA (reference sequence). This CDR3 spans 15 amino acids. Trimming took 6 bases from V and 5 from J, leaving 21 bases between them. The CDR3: CSASTMAVRGDTQYF. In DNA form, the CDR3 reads TGCAGTGCCTCAACTATGGCGGTCCGGGGAGATACGCAGTATTTT.

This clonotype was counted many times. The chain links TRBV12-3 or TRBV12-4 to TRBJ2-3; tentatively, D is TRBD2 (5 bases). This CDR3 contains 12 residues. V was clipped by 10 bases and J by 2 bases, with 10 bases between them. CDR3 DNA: TGTGCCATATCGGGGAACACAGATACGCAGTATTTT. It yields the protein CAISGNTDTQYF.

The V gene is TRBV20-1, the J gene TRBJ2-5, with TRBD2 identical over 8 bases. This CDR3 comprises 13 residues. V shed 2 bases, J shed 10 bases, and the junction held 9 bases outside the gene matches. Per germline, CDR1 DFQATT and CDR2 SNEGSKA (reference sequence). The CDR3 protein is CSARPGLARGQYF. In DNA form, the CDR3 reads TGCAGTGCTAGACCCGGACTAGCCCGGGGCCAGTACTTC.

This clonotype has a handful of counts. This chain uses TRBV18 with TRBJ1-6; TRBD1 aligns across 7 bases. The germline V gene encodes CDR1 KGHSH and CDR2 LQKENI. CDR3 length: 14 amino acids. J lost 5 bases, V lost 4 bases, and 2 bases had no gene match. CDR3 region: CASSQGQHNSPLHF. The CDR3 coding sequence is TGTGCCAGCTCACAGGGACAGCATAATTCACCCCTCCACTTT.

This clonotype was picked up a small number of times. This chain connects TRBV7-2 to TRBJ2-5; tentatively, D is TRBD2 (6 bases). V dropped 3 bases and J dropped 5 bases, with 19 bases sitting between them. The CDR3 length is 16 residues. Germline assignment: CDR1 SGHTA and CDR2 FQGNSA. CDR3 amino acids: CASSFTPGDLSETQYF. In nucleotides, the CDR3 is TGTGCCAGCAGCTTTACACCGGGAGACCTATCGGAGACCCAGTACTTC.

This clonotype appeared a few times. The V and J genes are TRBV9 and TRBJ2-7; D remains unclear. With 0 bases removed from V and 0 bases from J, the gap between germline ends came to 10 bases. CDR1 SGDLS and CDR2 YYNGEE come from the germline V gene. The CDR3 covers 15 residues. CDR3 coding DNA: TGTGCCAGCAGCGTAGCAAGTAGCATCTCCTACGAGCAGTACTTC. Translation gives CASSVASSISYEQYF.

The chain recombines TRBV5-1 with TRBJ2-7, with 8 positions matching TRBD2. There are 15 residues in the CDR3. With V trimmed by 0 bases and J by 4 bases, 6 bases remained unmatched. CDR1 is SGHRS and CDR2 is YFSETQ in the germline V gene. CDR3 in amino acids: CASSLGNSGVYEQYF. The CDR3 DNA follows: TGCGCCAGCAGCTTGGGAAATAGCGGGGTGTACGAGCAGTACTTC.

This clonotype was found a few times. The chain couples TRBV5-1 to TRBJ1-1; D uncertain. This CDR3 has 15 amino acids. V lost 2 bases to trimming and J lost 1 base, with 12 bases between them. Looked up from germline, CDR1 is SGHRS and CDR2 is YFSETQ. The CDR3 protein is CASSFGGGSNTEAFF. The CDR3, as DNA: TGCGCCAGCAGCTTTGGCGGCGGCTCGAACACTGAAGCTTTCTTT.

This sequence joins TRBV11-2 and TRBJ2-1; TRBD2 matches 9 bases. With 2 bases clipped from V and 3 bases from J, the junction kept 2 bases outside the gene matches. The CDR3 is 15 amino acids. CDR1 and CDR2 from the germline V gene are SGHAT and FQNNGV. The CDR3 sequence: CASSLSSGIYNEQFF. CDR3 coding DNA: TGTGCCAGCAGCTTATCTAGCGGGATCTACAATGAGCAGTTCTTC.

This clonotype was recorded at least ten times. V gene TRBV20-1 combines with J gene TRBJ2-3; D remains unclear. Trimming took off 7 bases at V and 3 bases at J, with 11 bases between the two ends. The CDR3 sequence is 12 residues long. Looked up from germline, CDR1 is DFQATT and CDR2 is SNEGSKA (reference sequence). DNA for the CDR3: TGCAGTGTTGGGTACCGAACAGATACGCAGTATTTT. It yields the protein CSVGYRTDTQYF.

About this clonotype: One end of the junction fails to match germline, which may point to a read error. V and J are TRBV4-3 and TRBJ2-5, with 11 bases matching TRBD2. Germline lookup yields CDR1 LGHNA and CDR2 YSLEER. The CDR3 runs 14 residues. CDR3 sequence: CASSQEIAGGLKLF. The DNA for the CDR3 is TGCGCCAGCAGCCAAGAGATAGCGGGAGGGTTAAAACTTTTC.

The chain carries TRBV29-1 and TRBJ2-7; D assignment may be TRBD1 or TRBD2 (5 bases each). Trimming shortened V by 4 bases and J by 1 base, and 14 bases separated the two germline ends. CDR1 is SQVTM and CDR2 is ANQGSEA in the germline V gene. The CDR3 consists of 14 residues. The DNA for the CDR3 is TGCAGCGTTGCCACCGGGACCCTTTCCTACGAGCAGTACTTC. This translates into CSVATGTLSYEQYF.

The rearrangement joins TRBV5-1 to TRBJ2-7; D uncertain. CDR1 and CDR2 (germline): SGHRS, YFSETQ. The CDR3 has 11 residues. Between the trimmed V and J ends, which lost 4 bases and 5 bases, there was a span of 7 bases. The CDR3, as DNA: TGCGCCAGCAGCCCAGGCCACGAGCAGTACTTC. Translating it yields CASSPGHEQYF.

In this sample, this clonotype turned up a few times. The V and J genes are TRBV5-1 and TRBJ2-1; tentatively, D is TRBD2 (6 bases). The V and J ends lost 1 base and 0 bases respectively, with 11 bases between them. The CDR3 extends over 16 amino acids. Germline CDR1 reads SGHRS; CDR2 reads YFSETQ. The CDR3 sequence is CASSLTAGISYNEQFF. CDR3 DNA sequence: TGCGCCAGCAGCTTGACAGCGGGCATCTCCTACAATGAGCAGTTCTTC.

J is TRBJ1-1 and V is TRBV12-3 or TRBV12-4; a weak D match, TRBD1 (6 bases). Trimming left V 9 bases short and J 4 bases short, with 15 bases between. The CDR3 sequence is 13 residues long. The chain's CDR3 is CASRGQRGTEAFF. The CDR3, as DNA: TGTGCCAGTCGAGGACAGAGAGGCACTGAAGCTTTCTTT.